This T cell receptor beta chain emerged from a study of early T cells in non-severe SARS-CoV-2 infection. TCRdb itself ran the 5' RACE reads through MiXCR, one entry per CDR3 protein. The sample lists 65,000 to 85,000 distinct CDR3 sequences, around 14% occurring once. Trimming pared 1 base from V and 3 bases from J, leaving 11 bases between. Per germline, CDR1 SGHAT and CDR2 FQNNGV. The CDR3 is 15 residues long. The V and J genes are TRBV11-2 and TRBJ2-3; TRBD2 might be the D (5 bases). Sequencing was performed on whole blood. This receptor was taken from an adult who was a healthcare worker with PCR-confirmed SARS-CoV-2 infection or an uninfected control (not recorded which). The CDR3 here is CASSLGAPGTDTQYF. CDR3 nucleotides: TGTGCCAGCAGCTTAGGAGCGCCGGGGACAGATACGCAGTATTTT.